This T cell receptor (beta chain) was retrieved from a study of cytomegalovirus exposure and HLA in healthy donors. Among the donors, all were healthy bone marrow donors. Amplification used 60 Vbeta primers and 13 Jbeta primers. TCRdb's table, derived via immunoSEQ multiplex PCR, lists solely in-frame clones and lacks some. The sample carries about 120,000 clones, about 80% recorded once. The CDR3 loop spans 14 amino acids. Per the germline V gene, CDR1 is SGHNT and CDR2 is YYREEE (reference sequence). The ends lost 5 bases at V and 4 bases at J; junction bases unmatched: 8. The chain links TRBV5-4 to TRBJ1-1, with 7 bases lining up with TRBD1. Sequencing was done on a sample of PBMCs. The clonotype originates from a human donor in good health. The CDR3 DNA follows: TGTGCCAGCAGTCAGGGGGTAGGGATCACTGAAGCTTTCTTT. Translation: CASSQGVGITEAFF.